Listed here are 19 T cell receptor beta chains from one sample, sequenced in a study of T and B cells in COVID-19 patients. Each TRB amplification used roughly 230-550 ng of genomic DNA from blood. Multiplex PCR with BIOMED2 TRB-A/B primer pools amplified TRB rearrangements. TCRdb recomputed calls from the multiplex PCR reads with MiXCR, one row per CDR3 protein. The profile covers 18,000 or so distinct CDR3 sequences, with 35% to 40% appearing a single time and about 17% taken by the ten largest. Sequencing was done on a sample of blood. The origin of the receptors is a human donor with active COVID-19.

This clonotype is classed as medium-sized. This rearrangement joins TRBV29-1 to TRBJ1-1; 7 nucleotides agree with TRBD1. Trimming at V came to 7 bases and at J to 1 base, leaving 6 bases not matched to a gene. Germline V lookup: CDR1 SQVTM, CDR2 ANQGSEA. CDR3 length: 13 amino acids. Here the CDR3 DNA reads TGCAGCGCCGAGACAGGGAAGAACACTGAAGCTTTCTTT. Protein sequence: CSAETGKNTEAFF.

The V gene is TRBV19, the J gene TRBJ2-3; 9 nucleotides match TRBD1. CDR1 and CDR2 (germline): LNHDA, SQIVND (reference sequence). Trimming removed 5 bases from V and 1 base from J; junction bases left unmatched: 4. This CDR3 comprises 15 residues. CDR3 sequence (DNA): TGTGCCAGTAGTCCGCGGGACAGGGGCACAGATACGCAGTATTTT. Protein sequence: CASSPRDRGTDTQYF.

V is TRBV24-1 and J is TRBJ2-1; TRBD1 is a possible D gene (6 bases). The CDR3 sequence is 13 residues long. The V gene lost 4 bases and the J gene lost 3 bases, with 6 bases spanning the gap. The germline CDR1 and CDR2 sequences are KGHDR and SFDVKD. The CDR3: CATSEDSYNEQFF. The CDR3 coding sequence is TGTGCCACCAGTGAGGACAGCTACAATGAGCAGTTCTTC.

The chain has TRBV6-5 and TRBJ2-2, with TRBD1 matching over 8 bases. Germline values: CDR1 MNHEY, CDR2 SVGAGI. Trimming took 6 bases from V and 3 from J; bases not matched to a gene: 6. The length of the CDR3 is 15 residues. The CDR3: CASRPDRGDTGELFF. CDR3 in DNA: TGTGCCAGCAGGCCCGACAGGGGAGACACCGGGGAGCTGTTTTTT.

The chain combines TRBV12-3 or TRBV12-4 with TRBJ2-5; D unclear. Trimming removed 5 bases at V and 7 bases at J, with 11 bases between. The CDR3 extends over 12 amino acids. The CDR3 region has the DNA TGTGCCAGCAGTCCACCCATGGGGACCCAGTACTTC. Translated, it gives CASSPPMGTQYF.

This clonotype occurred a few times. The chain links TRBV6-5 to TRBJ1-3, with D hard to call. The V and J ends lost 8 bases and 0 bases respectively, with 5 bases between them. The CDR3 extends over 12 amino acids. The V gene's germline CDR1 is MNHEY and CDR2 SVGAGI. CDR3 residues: CASHSSGNTIYF. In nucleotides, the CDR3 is TGTGCCAGCCACAGCTCTGGAAACACCATATATTTT.

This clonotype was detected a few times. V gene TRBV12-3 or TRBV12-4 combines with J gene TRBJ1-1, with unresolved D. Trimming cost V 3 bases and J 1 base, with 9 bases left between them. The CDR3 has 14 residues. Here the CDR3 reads CASSFGQENTEAFF. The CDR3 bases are TGTGCCAGCAGTTTTGGGCAGGAGAACACTGAAGCTTTCTTT.

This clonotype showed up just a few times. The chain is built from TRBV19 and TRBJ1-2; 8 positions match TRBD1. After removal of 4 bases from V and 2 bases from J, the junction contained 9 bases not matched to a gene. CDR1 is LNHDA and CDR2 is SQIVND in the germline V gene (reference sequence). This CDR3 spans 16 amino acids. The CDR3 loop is CASSTLPGQVNYGYTF. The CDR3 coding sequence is TGTGCCAGTAGTACGCTACCGGGACAGGTGAACTATGGCTACACCTTC.

CDR3 in amino acids: CASSQDMGTGNYGYTF. The CDR3 DNA reads TGCGCCAGCAGCCAAGATATGGGGACAGGTAACTATGGCTACACCTTC. The genes are TRBV4-3 and TRBJ1-2; 8 positions match TRBD1. The germline V gene has CDR1 LGHNA and CDR2 YSLEER. V trimming: 0 bases; J trimming: 1 base; junction bases outside the gene matches: 4. The CDR3 runs 16 residues.

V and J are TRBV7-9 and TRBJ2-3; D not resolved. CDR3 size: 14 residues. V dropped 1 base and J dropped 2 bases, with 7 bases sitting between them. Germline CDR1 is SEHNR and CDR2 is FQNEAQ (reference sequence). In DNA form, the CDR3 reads TGTGCCAGCAGCTTAGGAGACACCACAGATACGCAGTATTTT. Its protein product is CASSLGDTTDTQYF.

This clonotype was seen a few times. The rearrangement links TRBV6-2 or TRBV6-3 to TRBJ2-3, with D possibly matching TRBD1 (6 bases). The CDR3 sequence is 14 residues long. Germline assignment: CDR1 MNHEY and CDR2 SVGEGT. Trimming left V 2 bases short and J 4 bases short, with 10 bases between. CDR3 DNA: TGTGCCAGCAGTTACGTGTCAGGGGCAGATACGCAGTATTTT. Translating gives CASSYVSGADTQYF.

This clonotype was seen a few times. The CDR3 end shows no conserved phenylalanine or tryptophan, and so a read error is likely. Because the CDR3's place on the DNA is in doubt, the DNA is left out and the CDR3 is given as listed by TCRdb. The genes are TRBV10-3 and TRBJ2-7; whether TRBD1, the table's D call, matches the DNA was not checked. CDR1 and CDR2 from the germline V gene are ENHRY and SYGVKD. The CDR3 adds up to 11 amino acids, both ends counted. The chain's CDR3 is CAISGRDRGNI.

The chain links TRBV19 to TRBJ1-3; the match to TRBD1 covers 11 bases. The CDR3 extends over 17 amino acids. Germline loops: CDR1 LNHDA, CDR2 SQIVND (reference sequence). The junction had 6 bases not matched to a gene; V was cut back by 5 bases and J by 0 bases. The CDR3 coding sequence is TGTGCCAGTAGTGCATCCGGGACAGGGGGCTCTGGAAACACCATATATTTT. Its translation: CASSASGTGGSGNTIYF.

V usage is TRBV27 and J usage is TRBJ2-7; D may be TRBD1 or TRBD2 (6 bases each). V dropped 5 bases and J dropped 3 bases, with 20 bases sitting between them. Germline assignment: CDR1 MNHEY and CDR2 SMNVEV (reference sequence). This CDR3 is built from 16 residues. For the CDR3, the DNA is TGTGCCAGCAGTCCTCTGGGACAAGGGGAGGTCTACGAGCAGTACGTC. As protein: CASSPLGQGEVYEQYV.

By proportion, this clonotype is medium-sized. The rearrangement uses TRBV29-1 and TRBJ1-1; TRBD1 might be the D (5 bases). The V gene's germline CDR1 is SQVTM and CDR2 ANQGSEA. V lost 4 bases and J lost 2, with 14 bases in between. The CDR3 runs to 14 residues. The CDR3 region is CSVAREGINTEAFF. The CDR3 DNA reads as TGCAGCGTTGCTCGTGAGGGGATAAACACTGAAGCTTTCTTT.

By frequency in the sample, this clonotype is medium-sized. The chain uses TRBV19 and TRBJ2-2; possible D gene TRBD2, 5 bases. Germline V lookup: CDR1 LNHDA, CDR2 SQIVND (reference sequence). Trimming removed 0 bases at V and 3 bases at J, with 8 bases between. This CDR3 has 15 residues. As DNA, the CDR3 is TGTGCCAGTAGTATAGAAGCGGCCGACACCGGGGAGCTGTTTTTT. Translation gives CASSIEAADTGELFF.

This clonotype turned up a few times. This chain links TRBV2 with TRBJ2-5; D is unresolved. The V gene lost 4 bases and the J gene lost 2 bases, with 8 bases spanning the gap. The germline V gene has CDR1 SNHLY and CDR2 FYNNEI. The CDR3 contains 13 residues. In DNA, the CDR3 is TGTGCCAGCAGTGGGAGCAGGCAAGAGACCCAGTACTTC. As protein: CASSGSRQETQYF.

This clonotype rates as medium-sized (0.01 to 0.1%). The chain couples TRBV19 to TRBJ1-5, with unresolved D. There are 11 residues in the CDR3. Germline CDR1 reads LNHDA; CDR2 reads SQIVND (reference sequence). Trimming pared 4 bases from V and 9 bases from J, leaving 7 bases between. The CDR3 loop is CASSSLWPQHF. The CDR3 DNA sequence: TGTGCCAGTAGTAGTCTGTGGCCCCAGCATTTT.

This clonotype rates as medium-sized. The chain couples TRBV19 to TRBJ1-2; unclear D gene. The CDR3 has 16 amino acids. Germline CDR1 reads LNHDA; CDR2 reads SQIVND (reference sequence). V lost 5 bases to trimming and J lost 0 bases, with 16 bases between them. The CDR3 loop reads CASSPPLSAPNYGYTF. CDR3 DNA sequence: TGTGCCAGTAGTCCACCGCTTTCTGCCCCTAACTATGGCTACACCTTC.